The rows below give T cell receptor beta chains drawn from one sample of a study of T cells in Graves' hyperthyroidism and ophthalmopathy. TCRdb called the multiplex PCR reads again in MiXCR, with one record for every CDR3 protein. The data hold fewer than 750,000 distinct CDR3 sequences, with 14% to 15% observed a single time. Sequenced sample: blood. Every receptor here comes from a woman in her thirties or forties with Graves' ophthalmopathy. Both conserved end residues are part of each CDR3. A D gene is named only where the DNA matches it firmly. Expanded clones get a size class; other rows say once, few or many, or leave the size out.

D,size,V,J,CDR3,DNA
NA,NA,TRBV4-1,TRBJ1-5,CASSRGRGFNQPQHF,TGCGCCAGCAGCCGGGGCCGAGGCTTTAATCAGCCCCAGCATTTT
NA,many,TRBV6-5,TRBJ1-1,CASSYSYGEGGTEAFF,TGTGCCAGCAGTTACTCGTATGGGGAAGGGGGCACTGAAGCTTTCTTT
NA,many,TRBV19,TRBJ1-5,CASSYGGSGDNQPQHF,TGTGCCAGTAGTTATGGGGGTTCGGGGGACAATCAGCCCCAGCATTTT
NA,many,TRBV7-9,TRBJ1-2,CASSSDQGDYGYTF,TGTGCCAGCAGCTCAGATCAGGGTGACTATGGCTACACCTTC
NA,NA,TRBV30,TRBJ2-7,CAWSLGVGAEQYF,TGTGCCTGGAGTCTTGGGGTTGGCGCCGAGCAGTACTTC
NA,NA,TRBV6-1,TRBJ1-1,CASSHRQVGPNTEAFF,TGTGCCAGCAGCCATAGACAGGTTGGGCCGAACACTGAAGCTTTCTTT
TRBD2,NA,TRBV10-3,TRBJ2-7,CAISESDSGRTVVYEQYF,TGTGCCATCAGTGAGTCGGATAGCGGGAGGACGGTGGTCTACGAGCAGTACTTC
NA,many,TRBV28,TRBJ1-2,CTSSPSNRIYGYTF,TGTACCAGCAGTCCATCCAACAGGATCTATGGCTACACCTTC
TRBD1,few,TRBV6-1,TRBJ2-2,CASRPQGALTGELFF,TGTGCCAGCAGACCACAGGGGGCGCTGACCGGGGAGCTGTTTTTT
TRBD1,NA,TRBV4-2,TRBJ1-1,CASSQVYRQGIMNTEAFF,TGTGCCAGCAGCCAAGTTTACCGACAGGGGATTATGAACACTGAAGCTTTCTTT
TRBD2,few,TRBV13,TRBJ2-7,CASSFSGSSNEQYF,TGTGCCAGCAGCTTTAGCGGGAGTAGCAACGAGCAGTACTTC
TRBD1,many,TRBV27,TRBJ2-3,CATRDRGADTQYF,TGTGCCACCCGGGACAGGGGAGCAGATACGCAGTATTTT
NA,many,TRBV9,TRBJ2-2,CASSVAGTGTGELFF,TGTGCCAGCAGCGTAGCGGGAACGGGCACCGGGGAGCTGTTTTTT
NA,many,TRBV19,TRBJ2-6,CASSISVTGANVLTF,TGTGCCAGTAGTATATCGGTTACTGGGGCCAACGTCCTGACTTTC
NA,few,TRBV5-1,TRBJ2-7,CASSLEGTPYEQYF,TGCGCCAGCAGCTTGGAGGGGACCCCCTACGAGCAGTACTTC